The clone carrying this TCR beta chain came up once. Its specificity is unknown. The data were taken from a study of long-term antiretroviral therapy in people with HIV. Study in general: The 2015 immediate-ART recommendation was preceded by the earliest samples by about a decade. Overall study findings and caveats: The study found narrower CDR3 length ranges in HIV repertoires than in controls.

The assay, immunoSEQ v3.0, was run at survey level. Assay used: immunoSEQ multiplex PCR; TCRdb lists only in-frame clones, some missing. The data hold around 18,000 clones, with roughly nine tenths observed a single time. The CDR3 covers 15 residues. The V and J ends lost 6 bases and 1 base, in that order; junction bases with no gene match: 9. Germline V lookup: CDR1 MGHRA, CDR2 YSYEKL. The material was unsorted PBMCs, obtained 4.2 years after starting antiretroviral therapy. The chain uses TRBV4-1 and TRBJ2-7; 7 nucleotides align to TRBD2. The sequence was collected from a man aged 50 to 60 with HIV. The CDR3 spells CASSYNGGGSYEQYF. The CDR3, as DNA: TGCGCCAGCAGTTACAACGGGGGAGGGTCCTACGAGCAGTACTTC.